What follows are 9 T cell receptor beta chains derived from one specimen sequenced in a study of blood T cell repertoires in COVID-19. TCRdb keeps only in-frame clones here, not all; method: immunoSEQ multiplex PCR. Of roughly 160,000 clones listed, around 79% are singletons. Sequenced sample: peripheral blood. Receptors were obtained from an older woman with COVID-19, enrolled during active disease.

The chain links TRBV7-9 to TRBJ1-2; TRBD1 is a possible D gene (5 bases). V was clipped by 4 bases and J by 6 bases, with 15 bases between them. Germline values: CDR1 SEHNR, CDR2 FQNEAQ (reference sequence). The length of the CDR3 is 14 residues. CDR3 loop: CASSSIRQLDGYTF. Here the CDR3 DNA reads TGTGCCAGCAGCTCCATAAGACAGCTAGATGGCTACACCTTC.

The gene calls are TRBV19 and TRBJ1-2; the match to TRBD1 covers 8 bases. The CDR3 is 14 amino acids. Trimming at V came to 4 bases and at J to 8 bases, leaving 9 bases not matched to a gene. Germline V gives CDR1 LNHDA, CDR2 SQIVND (reference sequence). The CDR3 region has the DNA TGTGCCAGTAGTACCAGGGGGCTTTTGGAAGGCTACACCTTC. It yields the protein CASSTRGLLEGYTF.

V is TRBV29-1 and J is TRBJ2-1, with TRBD2 identical over 7 bases. From germline, CDR1 is SQVTM and CDR2 ANQGSEA. The J segment lost 3 bases and the V segment lost 0 bases, leaving 11 bases of the junction unmatched. This CDR3 has 17 amino acids. As DNA, the CDR3 is TGCAGCGTTGAAGATAAAGGCTGGGAGGGGTACTACAATGAGCAGTTCTTC. Translated, it gives CSVEDKGWEGYYNEQFF.

As for this clone: Other DNA sequences within the sample encode an identical CDR3. The CDR3 sequence is CARRGGGGLSTDTQYF. For the CDR3, the DNA is TGTGCCAGAAGGGGGGGCGGGGGGCTCTCCACAGATACGCAGTATTTT. V gene TRBV2 combines with J gene TRBJ2-3; 8 bases agree with TRBD2. CDR1 SNHLY and CDR2 FYNNEI come from the germline V gene. The junction had 13 bases not matched to a gene; V was cut back by 9 bases and J by 2 bases. This CDR3 contains 16 residues.

The V and J genes are TRBV25-1 and TRBJ2-7, with 11 nucleotides matching TRBD2. CDR1 and CDR2 from the germline V gene are MGHDK and SYGVNS. The junction had 0 bases not matched to a gene; V was cut back by 2 bases and J by 3 bases. The CDR3 has 14 amino acids. This CDR3 reads CASSETSGSYEQYF. The CDR3 DNA follows: TGTGCCAGCAGTGAAACTAGCGGGAGCTACGAGCAGTACTTC.

The rearrangement links TRBV5-4 to TRBJ2-7, with 8 bases identical to TRBD2. The V segment lost 4 bases and the J segment 5 bases; nucleotides outside the gene matches: 5. This CDR3 has 13 residues. Germline CDR1 and CDR2: SGHNT and YYREEE (reference sequence). The CDR3 protein is CASSAGTRDEQYF. The DNA for the CDR3 is TGTGCCAGCAGCGCCGGGACTAGGGACGAGCAGTACTTC. Drawing the rest from reference TRBV5-4 and TRBJ2-7, the complete variable domain is ETGVTQSPTHLIKTRGQQVTLRCSSQSGHNTVSWYQQALGQGPQFIFQYYREEENGRGNFPPRFSGLQFPNYSSELNVNALELDDSALYLCASSAGTRDEQYFGPGTRLTVT.

This chain joins TRBV19 and TRBJ1-3; 7 bases map to TRBD1. The CDR3 loop spans 15 amino acids. Looked up from germline, CDR1 is LNHDA and CDR2 is SQIVND (reference sequence). V shed 9 bases and J 0 bases; nucleotides not matched to a gene: 8. The CDR3 nucleotides are TGTGCCAGCAACAACAGGGGCCTCTCTGGAAACACCATATATTTT. It encodes CASNNRGLSGNTIYF.

The J gene is TRBJ1-1, the V gene TRBV7-9, with TRBD1 matching 9 bases. This CDR3 has 14 amino acids. The germline V gene encodes CDR1 SEHNR and CDR2 FQNEAQ (reference sequence). J was trimmed by 6 bases and V by 1 base; bases with no gene match: 3. CDR3: CASSLVQGAAEAFF. The CDR3 DNA sequence: TGTGCCAGCAGCTTAGTACAGGGGGCGGCTGAAGCTTTCTTT.

The V and J genes are TRBV18 and TRBJ2-1; D is unresolved. This CDR3 has 12 amino acids. Germline V gene data show CDR1 as KGHSH and CDR2 as LQKENI. The V end lost 6 bases, the J end lost 7 bases, and 10 bases lay between the germline ends. The CDR3 loop is CASSPTPNEQFF. The CDR3 nucleotides are TGTGCCAGCTCCCCCACTCCGAATGAGCAGTTCTTC.